Below are 10 T cell receptor beta chains sequenced from a single sample in a study of graft-versus-host responses after intestinal transplantation. The repertoire was sequenced with immunoSEQ multiplex PCR; TCRdb's copy has only in-frame clones and lacks some. The sample gives about 130,000 clones, approximately 90% of which show up once; under 0.2% is in the top ten. These receptors' targets are unknown. The material was unstimulated CD4+ T cells sorted from spleen or lymph node cells, obtained before intestinal transplant. Receptor source: a human donor who received an intestinal transplant.

The rearrangement links TRBV10-3 to TRBJ1-5; no clear D gene. Looked up from germline, CDR1 is ENHRY and CDR2 is SYGVKD. The CDR3 length is 13 residues. Deletions cut 6 bases from V and 3 bases from J, with 9 bases between. Here the CDR3 reads CAISGDNNQPQHF. For the CDR3, the DNA is TGTGCCATCAGCGGGGATAACAATCAGCCCCAGCATTTT.

The chain combines TRBV5-3 with TRBJ2-7, with 11 bases matching TRBD2. TRBV5-3 is reported as an ORF; its role is uncertain. Germline trimming cut 3 bases from V and 0 bases from J; bases unmatched to any gene: 14. The CDR3 is 19 amino acids. The CDR3 nucleotides are TGTGCCAGAAGCTCAGGCGCCCTAGCGGGGGGCAACAGCTCCTACGAGCAGTACTTC. This gives the protein CARSSGALAGGNSSYEQYF.

The rearrangement links TRBV25-1 to TRBJ2-1; no firm D call. This CDR3 spans 14 amino acids. With 6 bases removed from V and 8 bases from J, the gap between germline ends came to 17 bases. Germline V CDR1 and CDR2: MGHDK, SYGVNS. This CDR3 reads CASSARWRDDEQFF. CDR3 DNA sequence: TGTGCCAGCAGCGCCCGGTGGCGAGACGATGAGCAGTTCTTC.

There are a few counts of this clone. V and J are TRBV4-1 and TRBJ2-7; 9 bases line up with TRBD1. The CDR3 extends over 15 amino acids. Trimming removed 0 bases from V and 2 bases from J; junction bases left unmatched: 2. CDR1 is MGHRA and CDR2 is YSYEKL in the germline V gene. The CDR3: CASSQDGTGTYEQYF. CDR3 coding DNA: TGCGCCAGCAGCCAAGACGGGACAGGGACCTACGAGCAGTACTTC.

The chain carries TRBV9 and TRBJ2-5; TRBD2 aligns across 13 bases. The CDR3 is made up of 16 amino acids. Per germline, CDR1 SGDLS and CDR2 YYNGEE. With V trimmed by 0 bases and J by 3 bases, 2 bases remained unmatched. The CDR3 here is CASSVALAGGKETQYF. CDR3 coding DNA: TGTGCCAGCAGCGTAGCACTAGCGGGGGGGAAAGAGACCCAGTACTTC.

This chain connects TRBV7-9 to TRBJ1-6; D is unresolved. There are 14 residues in the CDR3. V was trimmed by 5 bases and J by 7 bases, leaving 12 bases between them. Germline values: CDR1 SEHNR, CDR2 FQNEAQ (reference sequence). The CDR3 is CASSPTNPNSPLHF. The CDR3 nucleotides read TGTGCCAGCAGCCCTACAAATCCCAATTCACCCCTCCACTTT.

V is TRBV11-3 and J is TRBJ2-5, with D tentatively TRBD2 (5 bases). Trimming took 0 bases from V and 6 from J, leaving 11 bases between them. The CDR3 consists of 14 residues. CDR1 SGHNT and CDR2 YENEEA come from the germline V gene. CDR3 DNA: TGTGCCAGCAGCTTAGAAGGGTCGGGGAAGACCCAGTACTTC. Translation: CASSLEGSGKTQYF. The complete variable domain, with remaining parts taken from reference TRBV11-3 and TRBJ2-5, reads EAGVVQSPRYKIIEKKQPVAFWCNPISGHNTLYWYLQNLGQGPELLIRYENEEAVDDSQLPKDRFSAERLKGVDSTLKIQPAELGDSAVYLCASSLEGSGKTQYFGPGTRLLVL.

The V call is TRBV5-1, the J call TRBJ1-4, with 7 bases lining up with TRBD1. The length of the CDR3 is 16 residues. Unmatched junction bases numbered 10, after V lost 1 base and J lost 7 bases. Germline values: CDR1 SGHRS, CDR2 YFSETQ. DNA for the CDR3: TGCGCCAGCAGCTTGTATGCAGGGGCAGGGGGTGAAAAACTGTTTTTT. Translated: CASSLYAGAGGEKLFF.

This clone was counted once. V gene TRBV5-6 combines with J gene TRBJ2-3; TRBD2 might be the D (7 bases). V lost 4 bases and J 3 bases, leaving 21 bases between the germline ends. The CDR3 covers 17 residues. Germline V gene data show CDR1 as SGHDT and CDR2 as YYEEEE. The CDR3 region is CASSPWTMAGATDTQYF. As DNA, the CDR3 is TGTGCCAGCAGCCCATGGACTATGGCGGGGGCGACAGATACGCAGTATTTT.

V and J are TRBV6-1 and TRBJ2-5; D is possibly TRBD1 (5 bases). The CDR3 consists of 13 residues. Germline CDR1 is MNHNS and CDR2 is SASEGT. V lost 6 bases and J lost 5, with 13 bases in between. CDR3 coding DNA: TGTGCCAGCAGAAAGGGGTTTAGGGAGACCCAGTACTTC. Protein: CASRKGFRETQYF.